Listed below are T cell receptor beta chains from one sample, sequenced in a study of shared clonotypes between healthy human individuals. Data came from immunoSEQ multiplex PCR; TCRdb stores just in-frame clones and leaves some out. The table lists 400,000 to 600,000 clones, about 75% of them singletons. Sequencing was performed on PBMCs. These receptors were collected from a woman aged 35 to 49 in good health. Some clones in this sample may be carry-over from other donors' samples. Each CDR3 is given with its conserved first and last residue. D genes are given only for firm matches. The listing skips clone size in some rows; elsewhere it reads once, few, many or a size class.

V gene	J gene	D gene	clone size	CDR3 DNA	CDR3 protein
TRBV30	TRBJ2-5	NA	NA	TGTGCCTGGGGGACGGTGAAAGAGACCCAGTACTTC	CAWGTVKETQYF
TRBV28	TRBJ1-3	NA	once	TGTGCCAGCAGTTTTCCCCCCTCTGGAAACACCATATATTTT	CASSFPPSGNTIYF
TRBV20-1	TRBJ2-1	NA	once	TGCAGTGTCAAGGTCTACAATGAGCAGTTCTTC	CSVKVYNEQFF
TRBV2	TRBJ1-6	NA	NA	TGTGCCAGCAGTGGAAGCAGGGCCTATTCACCCCTCCACTTT	CASSGSRAYSPLHF
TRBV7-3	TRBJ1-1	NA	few	TGTGCCAGCAGCTTACACAGAGACTCTGAAGCTTTCTTT	CASSLHRDSEAFF
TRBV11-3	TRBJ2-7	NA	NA	TGTGCCAGCAGACCACCCTCCGGGTCCTACGAGCAGTACTTC	CASRPPSGSYEQYF
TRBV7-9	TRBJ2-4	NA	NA	TGTGCCAGCAGCCAAAGAGCTACTGACATTCAGTACTTC	CASSQRATDIQYF
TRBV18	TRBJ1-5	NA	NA	TGTGCCAGCTCACCGGGTTATGATCAGCCCCAGCATTTT	CASSPGYDQPQHF
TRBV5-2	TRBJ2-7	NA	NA	TGTGCCAGCAGTTTCCTCCGCTACTCACCCTACGAGCAGTACTTC	CASSFLRYSPYEQYF
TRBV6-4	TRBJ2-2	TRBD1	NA	TGTGCCAGCAGTGTGGGACAGGCGAACACCGGGGAGCTGTTTTTT	CASSVGQANTGELFF
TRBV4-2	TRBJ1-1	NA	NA	TGTGCCAGCAGCCAAGATCTGAGAGTAGCTGAAGCTTTCTTT	CASSQDLRVAEAFF
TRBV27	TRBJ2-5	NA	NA	TGTGCCAGCTACCCTCGGGGAGGCGGAGAGACCCAGTACTTC	CASYPRGGGETQYF
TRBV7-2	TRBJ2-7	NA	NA	TGTGCCAGCAGCTTACCAGCGGGACAATCCTACGAGCAGTACTTC	CASSLPAGQSYEQYF
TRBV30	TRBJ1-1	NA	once	TGTGCCTGGAGCCAACAGGGGAACACTGAAGCTTTCTTT	CAWSQQGNTEAFF